The rows below give T cell receptor beta chains drawn from one sample of a study of CD8 T cells in ankylosing spondylitis. TCRdb ran MiXCR on the 5' RACE reads and lists one entry per CDR3 protein. The table lists 150,000 to 200,000 distinct CDR3 sequences, 13% of them singletons. Sequencing was performed on blood, either unsorted or a sorted T cell fraction (not recorded which). Receptors originate from a female donor with ankylosing spondylitis or in good health (not recorded which). Each CDR3 is given with its conserved first and last residue. D genes are given only for firm matches. Size is stated for part of the rows, as once, few or many counts, or as a class when the clone is expanded.

V gene	D gene	clone size	J gene	CDR3 protein	CDR3 DNA
TRBV4-2	TRBD1	many	TRBJ2-2	CASSQDPDRVDGELFF	TGTGCCAGCAGCCAAGACCCTGACAGGGTTGACGGGGAGCTGTTTTTT
TRBV5-1	NA	NA	TRBJ2-7	CASSLAGGGDYEQYF	TGCGCCAGCAGCTTGGCAGGTGGAGGGGATTACGAGCAGTACTTC
TRBV29-1	TRBD1	NA	TRBJ2-5	CSVEDSGGAETQYF	TGCAGCGTTGAAGATTCAGGGGGCGCGGAGACCCAGTACTTC
TRBV7-9	TRBD2	many	TRBJ2-3	CASSLKLAGPTDTQYF	TGTGCCAGCAGCTTAAAACTAGCGGGGCCCACAGATACGCAGTATTTT
TRBV12-3/TRBV12-4	NA	NA	TRBJ2-1	CASSFRLGGEQFF	TGTGCCAGCAGTTTTCGCTTAGGCGGTGAGCAGTTCTTC
TRBV24-1	TRBD2	many	TRBJ2-1	CATSDPAAGDHNEQFF	TGTGCCACCAGTGACCCTGCGGCGGGAGACCACAATGAGCAGTTCTTC
TRBV27	NA	many	TRBJ1-4	CASSRRRTNEKLFF	TGTGCCAGCAGCCGACGTAGGACTAATGAAAAACTGTTTTTT
TRBV18	TRBD1	many	TRBJ1-1	CASSQGQGNTEAFF	TGTGCCAGCTCACAAGGACAGGGGAACACTGAAGCTTTCTTT
TRBV7-2	NA	NA	TRBJ2-7	CASSPQWGVNSYEQYF	TGTGCCAGCAGCCCACAGTGGGGGGTTAACTCCTACGAGCAGTACTTC
TRBV7-9	TRBD2	few	TRBJ2-7	CASQNGAGVDSEQYF	TGTGCCAGCCAGAACGGGGCGGGAGTGGACTCCGAGCAGTACTTC
TRBV6-2/TRBV6-3	NA	few	TRBJ2-1	CASSYLESGDNEQFF	TGTGCCAGCAGTTACCTGGAGTCTGGGGACAATGAGCAGTTCTTC
TRBV10-3	NA	NA	TRBJ1-5	CAISESGGQPQHF	TGTGCCATCAGTGAGTCGGGGGGCCAGCCCCAGCATTTT
TRBV20-1	NA	NA	TRBJ1-2	CSANPPQIKYGYTF	TGCAGTGCTAATCCCCCACAAATTAAATATGGCTACACCTTC
TRBV7-2	NA	many	TRBJ2-3	CASSLDGRNTDTQYF	TGTGCCAGCAGCTTAGACGGCCGAAACACAGATACGCAGTATTTT
TRBV20-1	TRBD2	NA	TRBJ2-1	CSASGLAGYNEQFF	TGCAGTGCTAGTGGGCTAGCGGGCTACAATGAGCAGTTCTTC
TRBV29-1	TRBD1	many	TRBJ2-7	CSVEQGQQYF	TGCAGCGTGGAACAGGGGCAGCAGTACTTC
TRBV5-1	NA	few	TRBJ1-2	CASSPLMAGSNYGYTF	TGCGCCAGCAGCCCCCTCATGGCAGGCTCTAACTATGGCTACACCTTC
TRBV27	TRBD2	many	TRBJ2-7	CASRREGSYEQYF	TGTGCCAGCAGGCGGGAGGGTTCCTACGAGCAGTACTTC
TRBV24-1	TRBD1	many	TRBJ2-5	CATSRDSQETQYF	TGTGCCACCAGTAGGGACAGCCAAGAGACCCAGTACTTC
TRBV28	NA	many	TRBJ2-4	CASSLFSGRNIQYF	TGTGCCAGCAGCCTTTTTAGCGGCCGGAACATTCAGTACTTC
TRBV20-1	TRBD1	few	TRBJ2-7	CSAKRAGGVGEQYF	TGCAGTGCTAAGCGGGCAGGGGGCGTGGGGGAGCAGTACTTC
TRBV6-2/TRBV6-3	NA	many	TRBJ2-2	CASGGTYTGELFF	TGTGCCAGCGGCGGGACTTACACCGGGGAGCTGTTTTTT
TRBV28	NA	many	TRBJ1-4	CASSLSGTEKLFF	TGTGCCAGCAGTTTATCAGGGACGGAAAAACTGTTTTTT
TRBV9	TRBD2	many	TRBJ2-1	CASSPLFRLAGTTPHNEQFF	TGTGCCAGCAGCCCTCTATTTCGACTAGCGGGAACCACTCCTCACAATGAGCAGTTCTTC
TRBV9	NA	many	TRBJ2-3	CASTELRGTDTQYF	TGTGCCAGCACCGAACTTCGGGGCACAGATACGCAGTATTTT
TRBV6-1	TRBD1	NA	TRBJ1-5	CASTHGTGRNQPQHF	TGTGCCAGCACCCACGGGACAGGGCGGAATCAGCCCCAGCATTTT
TRBV7-2	TRBD2	many	TRBJ2-7	CASSRDLTSGKYEQYF	TGTGCCAGCAGCCGGGACCTGACTAGCGGGAAATACGAGCAGTACTTC
TRBV4-1	TRBD1	many	TRBJ2-1	CASSQAEDRVSRNEQFF	TGCGCCAGCAGCCAGGCCGAAGACAGGGTCTCGCGAAATGAGCAGTTCTTC
TRBV29-1	TRBD1	NA	TRBJ1-2	CSGTGGNGYTF	TGCAGCGGGACAGGAGGAAATGGCTACACCTTC
TRBV20-1	TRBD2	many	TRBJ2-2	CSARSGGNTGELFF	TGCAGTGCTAGGAGCGGGGGGAACACCGGGGAGCTGTTTTTT
TRBV11-2	NA	many	TRBJ2-7	CASSLVSSGVGVAAGTYEQYF	TGTGCCAGCAGCTTAGTGTCGTCGGGGGTCGGAGTGGCGGCCGGGACATACGAGCAGTACTTC
TRBV20-1	NA	NA	TRBJ1-1	CSARDGRTVNTEAFF	TGCAGTGCTAGAGATGGGAGGACAGTGAACACTGAAGCTTTCTTT
TRBV9	TRBD2	NA	TRBJ2-1	CASSVTVGFTSGYNEQFF	TGTGCCAGCAGCGTAACTGTCGGTTTTACTAGCGGATACAATGAGCAGTTCTTC
TRBV6-1	NA	NA	TRBJ1-3	CASRPGGEGGNTIYF	TGTGCCAGCAGACCCGGGGGGGAAGGTGGAAACACCATATATTTT
TRBV6-1	NA	many	TRBJ2-1	CASIDGGAGRNEQFF	TGTGCCAGCATCGACGGTGGGGCGGGGCGGAATGAGCAGTTCTTC
TRBV10-3	NA	once	TRBJ2-2	CAISESRGNTGELFF	TGTGCCATCAGTGAGTCAAGGGGGAACACCGGGGAGCTGTTTTTT
TRBV6-5	NA	NA	TRBJ2-5	CASSYSGMGTQYF	TGTGCCAGCAGTTACTCGGGCATGGGGACCCAGTACTTC
TRBV3-1	NA	many	TRBJ2-7	CASSQAESGDYEQYF	TGTGCCAGCAGCCAAGCGGAGTCCGGGGACTACGAGCAGTACTTC
TRBV28	TRBD1	NA	TRBJ2-2	CASSRGGQGSTGELFF	TGTGCCAGCAGCCGGGGAGGACAGGGGAGCACCGGGGAGCTGTTTTTT
TRBV29-1	TRBD1	many	TRBJ2-2	CSGGMAGGAGGELFF	TGCAGCGGGGGTATGGCAGGGGGCGCTGGCGGGGAGCTGTTTTTT
TRBV5-1	TRBD2	NA	TRBJ2-5	CASSLTSGGETQYF	TGCGCCAGCAGCTTGACTAGCGGTGGGGAGACCCAGTACTTC
TRBV6-2/TRBV6-3	NA	NA	TRBJ2-1	CASSYYPYNEQFF	TGTGCCAGCAGTTACTACCCGTACAATGAGCAGTTCTTC
TRBV12-3/TRBV12-4	NA	many	TRBJ2-7	CASSLDLTYEQYF	TGTGCCAGCAGTTTAGATTTGACTTACGAGCAGTACTTC
TRBV11-2	NA	many	TRBJ1-5	CASSRGDINLYSGEPQHF	TGTGCCAGCAGCAGAGGGGATATAAATCTTTACAGTGGCGAGCCCCAGCATTTT
TRBV7-2	NA	many	TRBJ2-2	CASSLIRGHTGELFF	TGTGCCAGCAGCTTAATAAGGGGTCACACCGGGGAGCTGTTTTTT
TRBV7-9	TRBD1	few	TRBJ2-7	CASSLDGTGNSYEQYF	TGTGCCAGCAGCTTAGATGGGACAGGGAACTCCTACGAGCAGTACTTC
TRBV10-3	NA	many	TRBJ1-3	CAISESSGLSSGNTIYF	TGTGCCATCAGTGAGTCCTCCGGCTTGTCCTCTGGAAACACCATATATTTT
TRBV5-1	NA	few	TRBJ2-5	CASSAGQLEGQQYF	TGCGCCAGCAGCGCGGGACAGCTTGAGGGACAACAGTACTTC
TRBV21-1	NA	many	TRBJ1-2	CASSNPGSNYGYTF	TGTGCCAGCAGCAATCCAGGCTCAAACTATGGCTACACCTTC
TRBV29-1	NA	many	TRBJ1-2	CSVDWGNYGYTF	TGCAGCGTTGACTGGGGTAACTATGGCTACACCTTC
TRBV4-3	TRBD1	NA	TRBJ2-7	CASSQMDRAAYEQYF	TGCGCCAGCAGCCAAATGGACAGGGCCGCCTACGAGCAGTACTTC
TRBV6-2/TRBV6-3	NA	many	TRBJ2-7	CASSERPGLSYEQYF	TGTGCCAGCAGTGAACGTCCCGGGCTGTCCTACGAGCAGTACTTC
TRBV20-1	NA	many	TRBJ2-2	CSAKTAGGYTGELFF	TGCAGTGCTAAAACGGCAGGGGGGTACACCGGGGAGCTGTTTTTT